This TCR beta chain was identified during a study of blood T cell repertoires in COVID-19. CDR3 length equals 12 residues. Germline V gene lookup returns CDR1 SQVTM and CDR2 ANQGSEA. Trimming took 4 bases from V and 4 from J, leaving 7 bases between them. Clones were sequenced by immunoSEQ multiplex PCR, and TCRdb holds only the in-frame ones, with some missing. Here the sample spans approximately 220,000 clones, 70% to 90% being singletons. The source of this sequence is a man between 50 and 59 years old with acute or convalescent COVID-19. The chain uses TRBV29-1 and TRBJ2-2; D is possibly TRBD2 (6 bases). The sample taken for sequencing was peripheral blood. The CDR3 DNA follows: TGCAGCGTTGGGGGAGGCACCGGGGAGCTGTTTTTT. As protein: CSVGGGTGELFF.